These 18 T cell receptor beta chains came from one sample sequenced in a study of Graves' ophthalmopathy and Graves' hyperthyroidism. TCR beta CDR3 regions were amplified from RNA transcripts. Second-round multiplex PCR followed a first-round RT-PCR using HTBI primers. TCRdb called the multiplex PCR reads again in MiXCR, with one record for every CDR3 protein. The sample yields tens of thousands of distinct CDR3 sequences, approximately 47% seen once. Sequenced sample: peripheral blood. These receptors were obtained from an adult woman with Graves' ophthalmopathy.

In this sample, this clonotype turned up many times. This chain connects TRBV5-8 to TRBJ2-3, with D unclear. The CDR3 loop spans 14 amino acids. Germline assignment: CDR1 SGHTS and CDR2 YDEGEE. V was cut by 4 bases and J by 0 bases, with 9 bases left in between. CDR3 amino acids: CASSRFTSTDTQYF. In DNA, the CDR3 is TGTGCCAGCAGCCGTTTCACCAGCACAGATACGCAGTATTTT.

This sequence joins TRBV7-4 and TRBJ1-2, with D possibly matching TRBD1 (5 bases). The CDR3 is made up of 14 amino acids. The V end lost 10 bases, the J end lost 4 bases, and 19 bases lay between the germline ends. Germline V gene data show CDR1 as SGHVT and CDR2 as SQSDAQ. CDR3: CAISDGQGAYGYTF. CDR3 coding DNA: TGTGCCATCAGTGACGGCCAGGGTGCCTATGGCTACACCTTC.

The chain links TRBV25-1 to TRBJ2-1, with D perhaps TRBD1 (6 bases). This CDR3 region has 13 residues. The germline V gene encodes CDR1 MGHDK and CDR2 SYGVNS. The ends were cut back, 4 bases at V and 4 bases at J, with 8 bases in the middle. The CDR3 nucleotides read TGTGCCAGCAGTGCTCAGGGGTACAATGAGCAGTTCTTC. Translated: CASSAQGYNEQFF.

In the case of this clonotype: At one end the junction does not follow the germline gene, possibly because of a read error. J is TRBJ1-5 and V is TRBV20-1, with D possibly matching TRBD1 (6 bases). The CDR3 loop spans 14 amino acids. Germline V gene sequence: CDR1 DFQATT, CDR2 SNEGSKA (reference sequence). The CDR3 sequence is CSANGGGPNHPQHF. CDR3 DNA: TGCAGTGCCAACGGAGGGGGTCCCAATCATCCCCAGCATTTT.

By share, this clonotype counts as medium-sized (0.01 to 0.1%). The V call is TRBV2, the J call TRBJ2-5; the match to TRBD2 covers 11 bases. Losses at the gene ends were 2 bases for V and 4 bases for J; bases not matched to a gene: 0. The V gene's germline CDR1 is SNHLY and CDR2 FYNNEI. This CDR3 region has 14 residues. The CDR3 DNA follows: TGTGCCAGCAGTGAACTAGCGGGAGGAGAGACCCAGTACTTC. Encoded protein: CASSELAGGETQYF.

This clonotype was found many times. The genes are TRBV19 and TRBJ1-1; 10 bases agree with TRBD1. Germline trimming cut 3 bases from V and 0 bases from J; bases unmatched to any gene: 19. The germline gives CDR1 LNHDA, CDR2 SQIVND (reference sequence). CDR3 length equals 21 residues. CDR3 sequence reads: CASSMGQGTTLKFGLNTEAFF. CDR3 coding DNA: TGTGCCAGTAGTATGGGACAGGGGACAACTCTTAAATTTGGGCTGAACACTGAAGCTTTCTTT.

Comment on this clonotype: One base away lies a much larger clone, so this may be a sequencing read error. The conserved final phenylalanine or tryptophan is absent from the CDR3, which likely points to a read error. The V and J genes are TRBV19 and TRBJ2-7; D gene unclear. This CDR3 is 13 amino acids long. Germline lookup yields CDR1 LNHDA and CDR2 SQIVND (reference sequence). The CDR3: CASNIPGGLEQYL. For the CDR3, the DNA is TGTGCCAGTAATATACCAGGCGGTCTCGAGCAGTACCTC.

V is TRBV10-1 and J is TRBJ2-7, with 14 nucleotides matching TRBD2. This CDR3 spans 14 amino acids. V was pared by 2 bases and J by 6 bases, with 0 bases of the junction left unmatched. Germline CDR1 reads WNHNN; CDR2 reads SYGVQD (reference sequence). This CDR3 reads CASSEGLAGGEQYF. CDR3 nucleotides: TGCGCCAGCAGTGAGGGACTAGCGGGAGGCGAGCAGTACTTC.

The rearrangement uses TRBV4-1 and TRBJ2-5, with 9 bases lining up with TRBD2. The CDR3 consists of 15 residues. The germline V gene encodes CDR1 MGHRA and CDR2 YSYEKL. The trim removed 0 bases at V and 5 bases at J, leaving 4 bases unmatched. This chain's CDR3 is CASSQDSGGAETQYF. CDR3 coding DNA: TGCGCCAGCAGCCAAGATAGCGGGGGCGCGGAGACCCAGTACTTC.

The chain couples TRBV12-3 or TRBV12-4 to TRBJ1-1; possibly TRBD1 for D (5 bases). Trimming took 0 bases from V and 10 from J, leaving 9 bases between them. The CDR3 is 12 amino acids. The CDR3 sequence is CASSLAGEGAFF. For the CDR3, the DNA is TGTGCCAGCAGTTTAGCAGGGGAGGGAGCTTTCTTT.

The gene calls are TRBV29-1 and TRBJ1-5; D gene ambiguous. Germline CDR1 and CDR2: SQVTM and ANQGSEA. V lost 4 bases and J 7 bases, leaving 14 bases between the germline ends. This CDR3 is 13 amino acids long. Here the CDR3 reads CSVAVGSGQPQHF. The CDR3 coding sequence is TGCAGCGTTGCAGTGGGGAGCGGGCAGCCCCAGCATTTT.

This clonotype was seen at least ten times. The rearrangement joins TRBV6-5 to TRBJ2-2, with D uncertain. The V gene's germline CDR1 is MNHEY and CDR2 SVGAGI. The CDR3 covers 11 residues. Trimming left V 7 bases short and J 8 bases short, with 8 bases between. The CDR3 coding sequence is TGTGCCAGCACAACACGGGGGGAGCTGTTTTTT. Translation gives CASTTRGELFF.

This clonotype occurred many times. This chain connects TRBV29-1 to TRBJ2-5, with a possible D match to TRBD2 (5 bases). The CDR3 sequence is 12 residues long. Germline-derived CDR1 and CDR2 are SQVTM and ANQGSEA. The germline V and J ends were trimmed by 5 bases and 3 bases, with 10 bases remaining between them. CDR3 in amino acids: CSVWSGEETQYF. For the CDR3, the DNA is TGCAGCGTTTGGAGCGGTGAAGAGACCCAGTACTTC.

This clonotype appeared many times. CDR3 bases: TGTGCCAGCAGATATAGCGGGAGTGTAGAGACCCAGTACTTC. It translates to CASRYSGSVETQYF. The chain links TRBV7-6 to TRBJ2-5; 9 bases are a match to TRBD2. J gave up 4 bases and V 6 bases, and 6 bases lay outside the gene matches. Germline CDR1 reads SGHVS; CDR2 reads FNYEAQ. The CDR3 is made up of 14 amino acids.

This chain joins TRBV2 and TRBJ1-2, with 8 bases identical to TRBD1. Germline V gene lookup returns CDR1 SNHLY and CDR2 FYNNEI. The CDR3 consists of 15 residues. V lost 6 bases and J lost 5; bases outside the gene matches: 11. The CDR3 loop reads CASSENPTGAYGYTF. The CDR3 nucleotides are TGTGCCAGCAGCGAAAACCCGACAGGGGCGTATGGCTACACCTTC.

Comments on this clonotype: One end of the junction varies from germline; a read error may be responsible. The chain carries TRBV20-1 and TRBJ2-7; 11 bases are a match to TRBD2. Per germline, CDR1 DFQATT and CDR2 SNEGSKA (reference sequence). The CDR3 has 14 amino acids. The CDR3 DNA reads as TGCAGTGCCCCCGGACTAGCGGGCCCCTGGGAGCAGTATTTC. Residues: CSAPGLAGPWEQYF.

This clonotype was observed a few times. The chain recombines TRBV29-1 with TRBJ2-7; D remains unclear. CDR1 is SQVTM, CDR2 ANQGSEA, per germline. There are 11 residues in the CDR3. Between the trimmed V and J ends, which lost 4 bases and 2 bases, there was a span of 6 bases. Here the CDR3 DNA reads TGCAGCGTTGGAAGCCCCTACGAGCAGTACTTC. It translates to CSVGSPYEQYF.

The CDR3: CSARDEKRGYEQYF. The CDR3 coding sequence is TGCAGTGCTAGAGATGAAAAGCGGGGCTACGAGCAGTACTTC. The genes are TRBV20-1 and TRBJ2-7, with TRBD2 matching over 7 bases. The V and J ends lost 0 bases and 3 bases, in that order; junction bases with no gene match: 5. Germline CDR1 and CDR2: DFQATT and SNEGSKA (reference sequence). This CDR3 is 14 amino acids long.